Shown below are 13 T cell receptor beta chains from a single sample sequenced in a study of T cell responses to AZD1222 COVID-19 vaccine. TCRdb keeps only in-frame clones here, not all; method: immunoSEQ multiplex PCR. The table has some 200,000 clones, approximately 90% seen once. Specimen: peripheral blood, collected on day 0 of AZD1222 vaccination. The receptors shown here come from an adult in good health.

The chain uses TRBV7-3 and TRBJ1-5; no firm D call. CDR1 and CDR2 (germline): SGHTA, FQGTGA. Between the trimmed V and J ends, which lost 7 bases and 0 bases, there was a span of 10 bases. There are 14 residues in the CDR3. The CDR3 DNA reads TGTGCCAGCACCCGAGGTTATAGCAATCAGCCCCAGCATTTT. Protein: CASTRGYSNQPQHF.

The J gene is TRBJ2-1, the V gene TRBV28, with 10 bases lining up with TRBD1. V lost 7 bases to trimming and J lost 4 bases; unmatched junction nucleotides: 16. Germline values: CDR1 MDHEN, CDR2 SYDVKM. The CDR3 totals 18 residues. The CDR3 DNA reads TGTGCCAGCACAAGGCCCGGGACAGGGGCGACGATTTACAATGAGCAGTTCTTC. Residues: CASTRPGTGATIYNEQFF.

The chain couples TRBV2 to TRBJ2-7; TRBD1 matches at 9 bases. CDR1 and CDR2 (germline): SNHLY, FYNNEI. J gave up 6 bases and V 2 bases, and 5 bases lay outside the gene matches. The CDR3 is 14 residues long. CDR3 amino acids: CASSEWDRALEQYF. CDR3 DNA sequence: TGTGCCAGCAGTGAATGGGACAGGGCCCTCGAGCAGTACTTC. The whole variable domain, remainder taken from reference TRBV2 and TRBJ2-7, is EPEVTQTPSHQVTQMGQEVILRCVPISNHLYFYWYRQILGQKVEFLVSFYNNEISEKSEIFDDQFSVERPDGSNFTLKIRSTKLEDSAMYFCASSEWDRALEQYFGPGTRLTVT.

CDR3 DNA: TGTGCCAGCAGCTTAGTCCGTAACAGTCGGGTGGATTCACCCCTCCACTTT. Translating gives CASSLVRNSRVDSPLHF. The chain employs TRBV11-3 and TRBJ1-6; no firm D call. The CDR3 extends over 17 amino acids. Germline values: CDR1 SGHNT, CDR2 YENEEA. Trimming cost V 1 base and J 8 bases, with 18 bases left between them.

The rearrangement joins TRBV7-2 to TRBJ2-7; D tentatively reads TRBD1 or TRBD2 (6 bases each). With 1 base removed from V and 1 base from J, the gap between germline ends came to 14 bases. Germline CDR1 reads SGHTA; CDR2 reads FQGNSA. CDR3 size: 16 residues. CDR3 nucleotides: TGTGCCAGCAGCTTAGAAGGGGGGAGCGGATCCTACGAGCAGTACTTC. Translating gives CASSLEGGSGSYEQYF.

CDR3 DNA: TGTGCCAGCAGTGTCAACAGGGACACTGAAGCTTTCTTT. Protein sequence: CASSVNRDTEAFF. V gene TRBV2 combines with J gene TRBJ1-1; tentatively, D is TRBD1 (6 bases). Trimming took 4 bases from V and 3 from J, leaving 9 bases between them. CDR1 and CDR2 (germline): SNHLY, FYNNEI. The CDR3 sequence is 13 residues long.

V usage is TRBV2 and J usage is TRBJ2-2; D might be TRBD1 (5 bases). Trimming removed 5 bases from V and 3 bases from J, with 7 bases in between. This CDR3 has 13 amino acids. Germline V CDR1 and CDR2: SNHLY, FYNNEI. CDR3 residues: CASSLTDTGELFF. CDR3 nucleotide sequence: TGTGCCAGCAGTTTGACAGACACCGGGGAGCTGTTTTTT.

This chain uses TRBV3-1 (or the pseudogene TRBV3-2) with TRBJ1-4, with D possibly being TRBD1 (6 bases). The CDR3 totals 19 residues. Per germline, CDR1 LGHDT and CDR2 YNNKEL (reference sequence). The V and J ends lost 1 base and 0 bases respectively, with 18 bases between them. DNA for the CDR3: TGTGCCAGCAGCCAAGGGTGGGGACACGATAATGCAACTAATGAAAAACTGTTTTTT. Protein: CASSQGWGHDNATNEKLFF.

The chain's CDR3 is CASSPQGSSGAPLHF. The CDR3 nucleotides read TGTGCCAGTAGTCCCCAGGGGAGCAGTGGAGCACCCCTCCACTTT. The chain combines TRBV19 with TRBJ1-6; the D gene is possibly TRBD1 (6 bases). The V gene lost 5 bases and the J gene lost 11 bases, with 19 bases spanning the gap. Germline V gives CDR1 LNHDA, CDR2 SQIVND (reference sequence). The CDR3 is 15 amino acids.

The gene calls are TRBV28 and TRBJ2-1, with D unresolved. Trimming removed 3 bases from V and 1 base from J, with 13 bases in between. Germline V CDR1 and CDR2: MDHEN, SYDVKM. The CDR3 has 16 residues. CDR3 DNA sequence: TGTGCCAGCAGTTTTCTCGGCGGTTTTTCCTACAATGAGCAGTTCTTC. Its translation is CASSFLGGFSYNEQFF.

The V and J genes are TRBV9 and TRBJ1-2; 7 bases map to TRBD1. Losses at the gene ends were 1 base for V and 4 bases for J; bases not matched to a gene: 7. The germline CDR1 and CDR2 sequences are SGDLS and YYNGEE. CDR3 length equals 15 residues. CDR3 bases: TGTGCCAGCAGCGTACCTGCGACAGGGCCCTATGGCTACACCTTC. Its translation is CASSVPATGPYGYTF.

This chain links TRBV5-4 with TRBJ2-7, with 14 bases fitting TRBD2. V was pared by 6 bases and J by 0 bases, with 11 bases of the junction left unmatched. Per the germline V gene, CDR1 is SGHNT and CDR2 is YYREEE (reference sequence). The CDR3 totals 18 residues. The CDR3 DNA follows: TGTGCCAGCACCCTCGGGACTAGCGGGGGAATAAGCTCCTACGAGCAGTACTTC. Translated: CASTLGTSGGISSYEQYF. The variable domain in full, with the rest retrieved from reference TRBV5-4 and TRBJ2-7, is ETGVTQSPTHLIKTRGQQVTLRCSSQSGHNTVSWYQQALGQGPQFIFQYYREEENGRGNFPPRFSGLQFPNYSSELNVNALELDDSALYLCASTLGTSGGISSYEQYFGPGTRLTVT.

This sequence joins TRBV29-1 and TRBJ2-2, with 7 bases aligning to TRBD2. CDR3 length: 14 amino acids. Per the germline V gene, CDR1 is SQVTM and CDR2 is ANQGSEA. The V segment lost 5 bases and the J segment 2 bases; nucleotides outside the gene matches: 5. This CDR3 is CSVWLADNTGELFF. CDR3 in DNA: TGCAGCGTTTGGCTAGCGGATAACACCGGGGAGCTGTTTTTT.